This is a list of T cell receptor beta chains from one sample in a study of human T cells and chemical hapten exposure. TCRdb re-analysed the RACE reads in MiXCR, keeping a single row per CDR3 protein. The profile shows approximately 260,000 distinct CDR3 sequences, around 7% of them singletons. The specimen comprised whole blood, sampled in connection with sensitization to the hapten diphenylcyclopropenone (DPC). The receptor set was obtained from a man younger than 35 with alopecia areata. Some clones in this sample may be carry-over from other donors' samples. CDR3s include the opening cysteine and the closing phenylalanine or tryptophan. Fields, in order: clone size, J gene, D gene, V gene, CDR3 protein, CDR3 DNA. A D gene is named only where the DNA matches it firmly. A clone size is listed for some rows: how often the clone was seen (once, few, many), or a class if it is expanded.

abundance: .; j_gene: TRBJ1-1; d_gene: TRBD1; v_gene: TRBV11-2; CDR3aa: CASSLVGTEGTEAFF; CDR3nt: TGTGCCAGCAGCTTAGTTGGGACAGAGGGAACTGAAGCTTTCTTT
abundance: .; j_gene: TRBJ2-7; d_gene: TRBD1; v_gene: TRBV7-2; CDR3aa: CASSRDQGALGYEQYF; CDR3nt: TGTGCCAGCAGCCGGGACCAGGGGGCGCTGGGGTACGAGCAGTACTTC
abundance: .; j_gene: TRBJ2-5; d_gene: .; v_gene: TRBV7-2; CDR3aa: CASSSLGGGSPQETQYF; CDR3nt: TGTGCCAGCAGCTCACTTGGAGGGGGCTCTCCGCAAGAGACCCAGTACTTC
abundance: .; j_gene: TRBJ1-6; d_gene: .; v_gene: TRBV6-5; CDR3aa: CASSSPGTSSYNSPLHF; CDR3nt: TGTGCCAGCAGTTCGCCAGGCACGAGCTCCTATAATTCACCCCTCCACTTT
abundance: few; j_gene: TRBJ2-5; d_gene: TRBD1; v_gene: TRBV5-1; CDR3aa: CASSRTGFRETQYF; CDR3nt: TGCGCCAGCAGCAGGACAGGGTTCCGAGAGACCCAGTACTTC
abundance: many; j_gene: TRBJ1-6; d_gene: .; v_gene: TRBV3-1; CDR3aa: CASSQVAPLSSYNSPLHF; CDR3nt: TGTGCCAGCAGCCAAGTTGCCCCGCTGAGCTCCTATAATTCACCCCTCCACTTT
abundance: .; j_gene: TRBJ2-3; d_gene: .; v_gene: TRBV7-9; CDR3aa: CASSLTPLAFTDTQYF; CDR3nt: TGTGCCAGCAGCCTTACCCCCTTAGCATTCACAGATACGCAGTATTTT
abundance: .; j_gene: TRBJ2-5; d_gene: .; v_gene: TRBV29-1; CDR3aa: CSVEGQGTGTQYF; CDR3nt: TGCAGCGTTGAAGGTCAGGGAACAGGGACCCAGTACTTC
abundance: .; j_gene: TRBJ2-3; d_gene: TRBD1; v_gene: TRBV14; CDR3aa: CASSQVKGADTQYF; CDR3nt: TGTGCCAGCAGCCAAGTAAAGGGGGCGGATACGCAGTATTTT
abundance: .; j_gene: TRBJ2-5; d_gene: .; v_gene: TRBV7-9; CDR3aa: CASSLEGNQETQYF; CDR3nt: TGTGCCAGCAGCTTAGAGGGCAACCAAGAGACCCAGTACTTC
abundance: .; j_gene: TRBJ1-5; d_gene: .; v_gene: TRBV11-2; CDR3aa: CASSLEFRPNQPQHF; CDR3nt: TGTGCCAGCAGCTTAGAATTCAGACCCAATCAGCCCCAGCATTTT
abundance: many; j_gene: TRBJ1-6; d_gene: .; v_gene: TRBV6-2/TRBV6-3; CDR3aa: CASSYSLSVDSPLHF; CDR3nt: TGTGCCAGCAGTTACTCGCTGTCGGTGGATTCACCCCTCCACTTT